Sequencing of this TCR beta chain was carried out in a study of beta chain features in type 1 diabetes. The study's findings and limits: In cDNA sequencing, cells with high TCR expression could be over-represented. TCRB repertoires of naive, central memory and Treg cells appeared more similar among patients than among healthy donors.

This clone was observed a handful of times. The antigen remains undetermined. One heparinised blood draw averaging approximately 0.11 L was given by each donor. The authors sorted CD4+ naive, central memory, regulatory and stem cell-like memory cells via CD45RO/CCR7/CD25/CD127/CD95/CD27. Trimming pared 1 base from V and 6 bases from J, leaving 7 bases between. Germline-derived CDR1 and CDR2 are LGHNA and YNFKEQ. This CDR3 has 13 residues. Expressed TCRB transcripts were sequenced after all isolated RNA was converted to cDNA. TCRdb keeps only in-frame clones here, not all; method: immunoSEQ multiplex PCR. The sample lists nearly 350,000 clones, less than 10% occurring once.

The sample consisted of central memory CD4+ T cells from blood. The sequence was collected from a woman between 18 and 29 years old in good health. This rearrangement joins TRBV4-2 to TRBJ2-1; D not certain. The CDR3 coding sequence is TGTGCCAGCAGCCAAGCGGCTGCCAATGAGCAGTTCTTC. Translated: CASSQAAANEQFF.